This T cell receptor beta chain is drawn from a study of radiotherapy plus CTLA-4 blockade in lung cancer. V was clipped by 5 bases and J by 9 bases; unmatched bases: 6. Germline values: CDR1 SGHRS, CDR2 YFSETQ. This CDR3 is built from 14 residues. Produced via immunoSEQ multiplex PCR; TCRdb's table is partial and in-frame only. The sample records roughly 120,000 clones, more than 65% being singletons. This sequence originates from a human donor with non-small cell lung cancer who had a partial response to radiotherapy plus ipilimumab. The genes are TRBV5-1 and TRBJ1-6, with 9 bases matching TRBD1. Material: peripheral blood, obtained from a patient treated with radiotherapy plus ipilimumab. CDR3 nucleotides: TGCGCCAGCAGGGTTTGGGACAGGGCTTCACCCCTCCACTTT. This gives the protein CASRVWDRASPLHF.